The next 5 T cell receptor beta chains were all read from a single sample in a study of T-cell reconstitution after alpha-beta-depleted transplantation in children. It was with unique molecular identifiers that the TCRbeta library was prepared. Each CDR3 protein gets one entry after TCRdb re-called the PCR reads with MiXCR. The data contain roughly 300,000 distinct CDR3 sequences, 9.9% of them singletons. Material: PBMCs from the stem cell graft donor, obtained from the stem cell graft. The origin of the receptors is a human donor who donated a stem cell graft to a child with SCID.

In this sample, this clonotype turned up a few times. The chain has TRBV6-2 or TRBV6-3 and TRBJ1-2; 10 bases match TRBD1. The CDR3 covers 15 residues. Germline CDR1 reads MNHEY; CDR2 reads SVGEGT. V was pared by 0 bases and J by 8 bases, with 6 bases of the junction left unmatched. CDR3 residues: CASSYSSGTGEGYTF. DNA of the CDR3: TGTGCCAGCAGTTACTCGTCGGGGACAGGGGAAGGCTACACCTTC.

This clonotype has just a few counts. The rearrangement joins TRBV20-1 to TRBJ2-1; 16 bases agree with TRBD2. V gave up 3 bases and J gave up 3 bases; unmatched junction bases: 2. Germline CDR1 and CDR2: DFQATT and SNEGSKA (reference sequence). The CDR3 has 16 residues. The CDR3 here is CSARGLAGGNYNEQFF. DNA of the CDR3: TGCAGTGCTAGGGGACTAGCGGGGGGGAACTACAATGAGCAGTTCTTC.

There are a few counts of this clonotype. This chain's CDR3 is CASSFGVDRTYF. The CDR3 coding sequence is TGTGCCAGCAGCTTTGGGGTCGACAGGACGTACTTC. This chain joins TRBV7-9 and TRBJ2-5; D is possibly TRBD1 (6 bases). V lost 3 bases and J 13 bases, leaving 15 bases between the germline ends. Per the germline V gene, CDR1 is SEHNR and CDR2 is FQNEAQ (reference sequence). CDR3 length: 12 residues.

V and J are TRBV20-1 and TRBJ2-1, with D uncertain. The length of the CDR3 is 11 residues. V was shortened by 6 bases and J by 10 bases, with 13 bases between the two germline ends. Germline V gene sequence: CDR1 DFQATT, CDR2 SNEGSKA (reference sequence). The CDR3 DNA follows: TGCAGTGCCCCATCAACCACGGAGCAGTTCTTC. Translating it yields CSAPSTTEQFF.

A few counts support this clonotype. The rearrangement joins TRBV9 to TRBJ2-3, with D unclear. Germline V gene data show CDR1 as SGDLS and CDR2 as YYNGEE. V was clipped by 2 bases and J by 4 bases, with 14 bases between them. This CDR3 has 15 residues. The CDR3 spells CASSVEAQLPDTQYF. DNA for the CDR3: TGTGCCAGCAGCGTTGAGGCTCAACTGCCAGATACGCAGTATTTT.